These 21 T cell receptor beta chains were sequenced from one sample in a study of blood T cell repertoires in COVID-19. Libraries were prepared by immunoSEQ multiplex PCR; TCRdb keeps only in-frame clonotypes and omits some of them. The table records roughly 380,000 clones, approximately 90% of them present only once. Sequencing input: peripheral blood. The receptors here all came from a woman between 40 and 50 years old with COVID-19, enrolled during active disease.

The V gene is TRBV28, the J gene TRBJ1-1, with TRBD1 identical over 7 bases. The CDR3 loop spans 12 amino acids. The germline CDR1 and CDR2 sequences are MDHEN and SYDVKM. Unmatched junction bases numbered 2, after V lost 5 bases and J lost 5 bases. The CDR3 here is CASSPRGTEAFF. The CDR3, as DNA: TGTGCCAGCAGTCCCAGGGGGACTGAAGCTTTCTTT.

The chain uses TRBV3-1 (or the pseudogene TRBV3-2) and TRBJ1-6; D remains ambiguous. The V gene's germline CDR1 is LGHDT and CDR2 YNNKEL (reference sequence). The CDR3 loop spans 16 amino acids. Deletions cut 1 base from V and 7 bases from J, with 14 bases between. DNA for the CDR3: TGTGCCAGCAGCCAAGTTCACGGCAGACAAAATTCACCCCTCCACTTT. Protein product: CASSQVHGRQNSPLHF.

Written as DNA, the CDR3 is TGTGCCAGCAGCTTAATCGGGACAGGGGATGGCTACACCTTC. Protein product: CASSLIGTGDGYTF. The J gene is TRBJ1-2, the V gene TRBV7-9; 10 bases map to TRBD1. The CDR3 consists of 14 residues. The germline gives CDR1 SEHNR, CDR2 FQNEAQ (reference sequence). With V trimmed by 2 bases and J by 6 bases, 3 bases remained unmatched.

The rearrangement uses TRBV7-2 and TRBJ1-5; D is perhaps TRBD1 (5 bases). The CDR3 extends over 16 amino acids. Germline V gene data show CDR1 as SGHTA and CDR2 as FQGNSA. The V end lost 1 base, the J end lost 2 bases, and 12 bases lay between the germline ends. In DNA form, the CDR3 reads TGTGCCAGCAGCTTAGTGGTGGGGGGGGGCAATCAGCCCCAGCATTTT. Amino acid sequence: CASSLVVGGGNQPQHF. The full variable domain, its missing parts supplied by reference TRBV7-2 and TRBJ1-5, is GAGVSQSPSNKVTEKGKDVELRCDPISGHTALYWYRQSLGQGLEFLIYFQGNSAPDKSGLPSDRFSAERTGGSVSTLTIQRTQQEDSAVYLCASSLVVGGGNQPQHFGDGTRLSIL.

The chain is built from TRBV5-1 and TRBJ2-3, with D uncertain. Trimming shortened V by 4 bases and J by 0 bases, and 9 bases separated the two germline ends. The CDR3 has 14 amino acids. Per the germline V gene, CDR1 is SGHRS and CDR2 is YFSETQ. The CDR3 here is CASSLTASTDTQYF. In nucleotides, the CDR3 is TGCGCCAGCAGCCTTACAGCTAGCACAGATACGCAGTATTTT.

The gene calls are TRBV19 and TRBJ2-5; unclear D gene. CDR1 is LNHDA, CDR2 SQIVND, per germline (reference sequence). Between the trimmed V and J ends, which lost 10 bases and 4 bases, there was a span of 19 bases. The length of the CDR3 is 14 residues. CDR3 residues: CATKVGTTRETQYF. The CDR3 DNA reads TGTGCCACCAAAGTTGGCACCACAAGAGAGACCCAGTACTTC.

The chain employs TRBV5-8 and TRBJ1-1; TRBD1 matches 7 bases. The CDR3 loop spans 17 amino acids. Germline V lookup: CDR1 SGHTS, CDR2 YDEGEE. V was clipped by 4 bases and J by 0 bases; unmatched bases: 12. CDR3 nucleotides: TGTGCCAGCAGCCCACGGGACAGATTACCGATGAACACTGAAGCTTTCTTT. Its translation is CASSPRDRLPMNTEAFF. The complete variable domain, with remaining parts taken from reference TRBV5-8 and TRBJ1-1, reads EAGVTQSPTHLIKTRGQQATLRCSPISGHTSVYWYQQALGLGLQFLLWYDEGEERNRGNFPPRFSGRQFPNYSSELNVNALELEDSALYLCASSPRDRLPMNTEAFFGQGTRLTVV.

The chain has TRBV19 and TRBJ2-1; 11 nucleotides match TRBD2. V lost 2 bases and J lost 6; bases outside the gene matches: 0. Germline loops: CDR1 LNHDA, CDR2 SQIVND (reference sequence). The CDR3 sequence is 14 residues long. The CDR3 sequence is CASSILAGGNEQFF. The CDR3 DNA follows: TGTGCCAGTAGTATACTAGCGGGAGGCAATGAGCAGTTCTTC.

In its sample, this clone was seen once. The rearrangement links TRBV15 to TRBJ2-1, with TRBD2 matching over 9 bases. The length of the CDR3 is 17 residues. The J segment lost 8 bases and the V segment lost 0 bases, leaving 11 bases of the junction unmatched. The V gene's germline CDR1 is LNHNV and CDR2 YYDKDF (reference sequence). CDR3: CATSRDPRFSGSDEQFF. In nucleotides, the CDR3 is TGTGCCACCAGCAGAGATCCTAGGTTTAGCGGGAGCGATGAGCAGTTCTTC.

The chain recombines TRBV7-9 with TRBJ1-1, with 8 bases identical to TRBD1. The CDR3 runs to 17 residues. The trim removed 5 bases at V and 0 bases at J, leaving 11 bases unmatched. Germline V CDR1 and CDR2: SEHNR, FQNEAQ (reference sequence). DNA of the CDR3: TGTGCCAGCAGCCTTATCGGACAGGGCGGTATGAACACTGAAGCTTTCTTT. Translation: CASSLIGQGGMNTEAFF.

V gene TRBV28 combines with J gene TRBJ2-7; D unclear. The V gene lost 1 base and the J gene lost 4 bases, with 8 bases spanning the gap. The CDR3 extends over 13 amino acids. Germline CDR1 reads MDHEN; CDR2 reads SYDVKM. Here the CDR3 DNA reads TGTGCCAGCAGTTTATATCCAGATTACGAGCAGTACTTC. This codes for CASSLYPDYEQYF.

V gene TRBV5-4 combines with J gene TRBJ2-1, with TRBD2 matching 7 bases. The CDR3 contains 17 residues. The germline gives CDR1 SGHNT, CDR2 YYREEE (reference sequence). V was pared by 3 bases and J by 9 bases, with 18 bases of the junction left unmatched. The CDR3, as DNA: TGTGCCAGCAGCTCAAGGCCCCCTATGGCCTCGGGAGGTGAGCAGTTCTTC. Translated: CASSSRPPMASGGEQFF.

CDR3 DNA: TGTGCCAGCAGCGACTCAGGGGGACAAGAGACCCAGTACTTC. Residues: CASSDSGGQETQYF. V usage is TRBV28 and J usage is TRBJ2-5, with 7 bases identical to TRBD1. CDR1 and CDR2 (germline): MDHEN, SYDVKM. J lost 2 bases, V lost 6 bases, and 6 bases had no gene match. CDR3 length: 14 amino acids.

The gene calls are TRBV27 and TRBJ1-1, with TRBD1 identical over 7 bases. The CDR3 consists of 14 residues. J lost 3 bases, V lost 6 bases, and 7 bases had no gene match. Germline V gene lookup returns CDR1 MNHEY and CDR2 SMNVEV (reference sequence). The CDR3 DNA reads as TGTGCCAGCAGAAAGGGGGACAGATACACTGAAGCTTTCTTT. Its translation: CASRKGDRYTEAFF.

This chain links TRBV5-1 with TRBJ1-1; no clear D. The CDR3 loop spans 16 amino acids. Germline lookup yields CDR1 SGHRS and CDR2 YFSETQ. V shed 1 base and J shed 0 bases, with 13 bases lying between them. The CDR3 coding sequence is TGCGCCAGCAGCTTGACGGCAGCCCAGGTGAACACTGAAGCTTTCTTT. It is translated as CASSLTAAQVNTEAFF.

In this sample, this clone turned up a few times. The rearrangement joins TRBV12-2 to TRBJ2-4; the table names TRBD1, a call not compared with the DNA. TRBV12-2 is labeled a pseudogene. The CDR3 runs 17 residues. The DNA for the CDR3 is TGTGCAAGTCGCTTAGCGCGGGACAGGGAGGCCAAAAACATTCAGTACTTC. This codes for CASRLARDREAKNIQYF.

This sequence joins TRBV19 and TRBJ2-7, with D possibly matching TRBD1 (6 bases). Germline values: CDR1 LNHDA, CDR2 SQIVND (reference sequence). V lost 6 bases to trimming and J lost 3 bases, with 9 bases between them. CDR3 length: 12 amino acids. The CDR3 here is CASSQQGYEQYF. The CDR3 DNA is TGTGCCAGTAGCCAACAGGGCTACGAGCAGTACTTC.

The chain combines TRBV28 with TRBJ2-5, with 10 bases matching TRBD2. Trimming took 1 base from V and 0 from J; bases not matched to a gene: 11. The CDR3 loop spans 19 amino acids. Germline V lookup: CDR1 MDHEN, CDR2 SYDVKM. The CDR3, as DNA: TGTGCCAGCAGTTTATTAGCGGGGAGTAGCGGGGGGTACCAAGAGACCCAGTACTTC. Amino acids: CASSLLAGSSGGYQETQYF. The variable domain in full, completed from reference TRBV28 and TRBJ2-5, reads DVKVTQSSRYLVKRTGEKVFLECVQDMDHENMFWYRQDPGLGLRLIYFSYDVKMKEKGDIPEGYSVSREKKERFSLILESASTNQTSMYLCASSLLAGSSGGYQETQYFGPGTRLLVL.

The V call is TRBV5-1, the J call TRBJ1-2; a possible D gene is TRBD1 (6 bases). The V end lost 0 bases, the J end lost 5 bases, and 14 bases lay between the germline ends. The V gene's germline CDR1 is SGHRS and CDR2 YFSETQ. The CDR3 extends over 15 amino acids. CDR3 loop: CASSLAPGQLYGYTF. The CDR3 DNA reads TGCGCCAGCAGCTTGGCCCCTGGACAGCTTTATGGCTACACCTTC.

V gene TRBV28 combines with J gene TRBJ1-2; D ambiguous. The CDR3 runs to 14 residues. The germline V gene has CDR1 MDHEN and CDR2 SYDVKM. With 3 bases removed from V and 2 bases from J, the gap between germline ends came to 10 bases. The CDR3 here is CASSFRPLNYGYTF. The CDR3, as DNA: TGTGCCAGCAGTTTTCGTCCTCTAAACTATGGCTACACCTTC.

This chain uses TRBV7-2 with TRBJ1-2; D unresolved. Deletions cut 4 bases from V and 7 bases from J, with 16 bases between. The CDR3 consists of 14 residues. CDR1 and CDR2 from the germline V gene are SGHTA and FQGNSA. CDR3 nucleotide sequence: TGTGCCAGCAGCTCCGACGGACGAGGAGGTGGCTACACCTTC. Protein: CASSSDGRGGGYTF.